Sequencing of this TCR beta chain was carried out in a study of T-cell reconstitution after alpha-beta-depleted transplantation in children. Study-level results: Surviving thymic progenitors and recipient T cells were the source of high TCRbeta diversity at day 60 in some patients. At around two months after transplant, the alpha-beta T cells were reportedly derived from several hundred expanded clones that came from non-depleted graft cells.

The CDR3 is 15 amino acids. J lost 4 bases, V lost 2 bases, and 6 bases had no gene match. Germline V gives CDR1 SGHRS, CDR2 YFSETQ. Unique molecular identifiers featured in how the TCRbeta library was prepared. TCRdb processed the PCR reads anew with MiXCR; each CDR3 protein has one entry. Of approximately 630,000 distinct CDR3 sequences detected, 10% to 15% appear once; the ten largest clones hold roughly 0.77%. This clonotype was observed at least ten times. The target antigen is unknown. This receptor was obtained from a girl aged 2 to 9 with congenital amegakaryocytic thrombocytopenia, due to receive a stem cell transplant. The gene calls are TRBV5-1 and TRBJ1-2, with TRBD1 matching 9 bases. Sequences were derived from PBMCs, sampled before TCRalphabeta/CD19-depleted stem cell transplant. This chain's CDR3 is CASSLTGGESYGYTF. The CDR3 region has the DNA TGCGCCAGCAGCTTAACAGGGGGCGAGAGCTATGGCTACACCTTC.